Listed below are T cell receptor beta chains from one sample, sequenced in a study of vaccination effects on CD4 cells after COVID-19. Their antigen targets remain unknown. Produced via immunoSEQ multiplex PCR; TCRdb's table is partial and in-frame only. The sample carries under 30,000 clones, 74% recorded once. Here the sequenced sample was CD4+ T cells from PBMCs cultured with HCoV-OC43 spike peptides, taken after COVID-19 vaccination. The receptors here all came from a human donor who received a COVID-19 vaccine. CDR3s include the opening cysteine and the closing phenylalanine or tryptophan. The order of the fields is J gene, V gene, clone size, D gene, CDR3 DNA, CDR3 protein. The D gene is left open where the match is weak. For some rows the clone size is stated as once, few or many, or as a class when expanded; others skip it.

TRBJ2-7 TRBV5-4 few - TGTGCCAGCAGGTTATACTCCGGGAGCCAAGCCCCCGAGCAGTACTTC CASRLYSGSQAPEQYF
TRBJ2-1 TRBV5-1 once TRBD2 TGCGCCAGCAGCTCAGCGGGAGCGGGGGGACTGAAGCAGTTCTTC CASSSAGAGGLKQFF
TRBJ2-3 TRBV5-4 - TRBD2 TGTGCCAGCAGCCGCTCGGGACTAGCGGGCATCACAGATACGCAGTATTTT CASSRSGLAGITDTQYF
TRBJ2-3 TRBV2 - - TGTGCCAGCGGTCGAGACACTCCTAGCACAGATACGCAGTATTTT CASGRDTPSTDTQYF
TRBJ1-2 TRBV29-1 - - TGCAGCGTCGATACGGGTGGGGGCGCCTATGGCTACACCTTC CSVDTGGGAYGYTF
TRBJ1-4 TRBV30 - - TGTGCCTGGAGTGTACGCCAGGGTGGAGAAAAACTGTTTTTT CAWSVRQGGEKLFF
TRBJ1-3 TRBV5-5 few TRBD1 TGTGCCAGCCTAACAGGGGAGAATGGAAACACCATATATTTT CASLTGENGNTIYF
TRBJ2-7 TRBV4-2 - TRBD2 TGTGCCAGCAGCCAAGATTTGGCCCTAGCGGGTTTCTCCTACGAGCAGTACTTC CASSQDLALAGFSYEQYF
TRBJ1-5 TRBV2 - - TGTGCCAGCCGGGGCGGGGAGGGTCAGCCCCAGCATTTT CASRGGEGQPQHF
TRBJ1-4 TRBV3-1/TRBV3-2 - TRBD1 TGTGCCAGCAGCCCAATGCGGACGGGGACAGGAAAACTGTTTTTT CASSPMRTGTGKLFF
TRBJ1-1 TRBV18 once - TGTGCCAGCTCACCACGGCGCGATGAAGCTTTCTTT CASSPRRDEAFF
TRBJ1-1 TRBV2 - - TGTGCCAGCAGTGAAGAGGTGTGGGGGGTCGAGAACACTGAAGCTTTCTTT CASSEEVWGVENTEAFF
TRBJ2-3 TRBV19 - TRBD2 TGTGCCAGTAGTTCTAGCGGGAGGGGAGGGACAGATACGCAGTATTTT CASSSSGRGGTDTQYF
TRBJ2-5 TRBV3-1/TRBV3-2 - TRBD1 TGTGCCAGCAGCCACCGACAGGGTTTAGAGACCCAGTACTTC CASSHRQGLETQYF
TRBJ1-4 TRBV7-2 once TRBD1 TGTGCCAGCAGCTTAGAGGGGGCGCGTAGAGAAAAACTGTTTTTT CASSLEGARREKLFF
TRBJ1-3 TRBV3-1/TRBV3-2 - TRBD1 TGTGCCAGCAGCCGGGACAGGGACACTGGAAACACCATATATTTT CASSRDRDTGNTIYF
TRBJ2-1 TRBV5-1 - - TGCGCCAGCAGCTTGGCTGGGGGGACTTACAATGAGCAGTTCTTC CASSLAGGTYNEQFF
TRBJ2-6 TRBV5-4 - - TGTGCCAGCAGCTTGGAAGGGGTCTCTGGGGCCAACGTCCTGACTTTC CASSLEGVSGANVLTF
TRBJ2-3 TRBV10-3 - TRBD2 TGTGCCATCAGGGAATCTACTAGCGGGAGCAGAGATACGCAGTATTTT CAIRESTSGSRDTQYF
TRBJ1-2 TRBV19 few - TGTGCCAGTAGTATCGGGCAGATCAACTATGGCTACACCTTC CASSIGQINYGYTF
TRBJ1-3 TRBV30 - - TGTGCCTGGAAACCGCCCGGGGCTTACTCCGGAAACACCATATATTTT CAWKPPGAYSGNTIYF
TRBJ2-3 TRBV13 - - TGTGCCAGCAGCCCGACATACGGAGACCCAGATACGCAGTATTTT CASSPTYGDPDTQYF
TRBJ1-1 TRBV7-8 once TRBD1 TGTGCCAGCAGCTTAGGGACAGGGGGCTGGGAAGCTTTCTTT CASSLGTGGWEAFF
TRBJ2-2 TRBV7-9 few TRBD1 TGTGCCAGCAGTTCAAGACGGACAGGGGACAGCGGGGAGCTGTTTTTT CASSSRRTGDSGELFF
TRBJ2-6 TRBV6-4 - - TGTGCCAGCAGTGACAGGTACTCTGGGGCCAACGTCCTGACTTTC CASSDRYSGANVLTF
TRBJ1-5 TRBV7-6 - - TGTGCCAGCAGCCGGGGGGCTAGGGTTAGCAATCAGCCCCAGCATTTT CASSRGARVSNQPQHF
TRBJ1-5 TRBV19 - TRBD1 TGTGCCAGTAGTATAGATCCCGGGACAGGGGCCCAGCCCCAGCATTTT CASSIDPGTGAQPQHF
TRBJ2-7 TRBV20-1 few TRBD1 TGCAGTGCTAGTGAGGGACAGCCCTACGAGCAGTACTTC CSASEGQPYEQYF
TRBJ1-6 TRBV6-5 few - TGTGCCAGCAGTTACTCCAGGGAGAATTCACCCCTCCACTTT CASSYSRENSPLHF
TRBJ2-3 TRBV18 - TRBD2 TGTGCCAGCTCACCCATGTTAGCGGGGGGCCACACAGATACGCAGTATTTT CASSPMLAGGHTDTQYF
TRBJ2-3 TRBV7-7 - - TGTGCCAGCAGCTTAGGGACTATCAGGGGGGATACGCAGTATTTT CASSLGTIRGDTQYF
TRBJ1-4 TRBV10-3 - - TGTGCCATCAAGTCGGACGGAATGAGCGGAAAACTGTTTTTT CAIKSDGMSGKLFF
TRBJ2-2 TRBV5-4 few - TGTGCCAGCAGCTTCGCCAGGGGAAACACCGGGGAGCTGTTTTTT CASSFARGNTGELFF
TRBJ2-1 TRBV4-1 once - TGCGCCAGCAGCCAAGAAGCATTAGCTTACTACAATGAGCAGTTCTTC CASSQEALAYYNEQFF
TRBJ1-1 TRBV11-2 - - TGTGCCAGCAGCAAACAACAGGGGAACACTGAAGCTTTCTTT CASSKQQGNTEAFF
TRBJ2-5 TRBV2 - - TGTGCCAGCAGTGAAAAGGACACCGAAGAGACCCAGTACTTC CASSEKDTEETQYF
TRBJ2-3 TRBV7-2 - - TGTGCCAGCAGCTTTACGGTAGCTAGCTTAGCAGATACGCAGTATTTT CASSFTVASLADTQYF
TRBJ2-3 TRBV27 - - TGTGCCAGCAGTCGCACAGATACGCAGTATTTT CASSRTDTQYF
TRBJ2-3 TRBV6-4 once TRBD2 TGTGCCAGCAGCTCCGGGACTAGTATTCGGGGTACGCAGTATTTT CASSSGTSIRGTQYF
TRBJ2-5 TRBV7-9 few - TGTGCCAGCAGCTTAGATGAGCAGACCCAGTACTTC CASSLDEQTQYF
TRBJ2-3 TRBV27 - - TGTGCCAGCATCGGGCGGTACGGCACAGATACGCAGTATTTT CASIGRYGTDTQYF
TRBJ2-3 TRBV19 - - TGTGCCAGTAAGCTGGACTTATCCACAGATACGCAGTATTTT CASKLDLSTDTQYF
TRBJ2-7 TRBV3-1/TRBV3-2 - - TGTGCCAGCAGCCAAATTCCGCAGAAAGCCCGGGGGCAGAACGAGCAGTACTTC CASSQIPQKARGQNEQYF
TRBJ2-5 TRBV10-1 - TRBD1 TGCGCCAGCAGCTCGGGACAGGGGTCATCGGAGACCCAGTACTTC CASSSGQGSSETQYF
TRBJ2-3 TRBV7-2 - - TGTGCCAGCAGCTTAGCAGGGCGGGGGCCCACAGATACGCAGTATTTT CASSLAGRGPTDTQYF
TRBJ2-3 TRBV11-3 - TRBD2 TGTGCCAGCAGCTTCACTAGCGCAGATACGCAGTATTTT CASSFTSADTQYF
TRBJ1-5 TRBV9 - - TGTGCCAGCAGCGTCGGGACGGTAAATCAGCCCCAGCATTTT CASSVGTVNQPQHF
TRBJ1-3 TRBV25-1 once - TGTGCCAGCAGTGTGTCCGGAAACACCATATATTTT CASSVSGNTIYF
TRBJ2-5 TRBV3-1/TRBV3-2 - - TGTGCCAGCAGCCAAGCGGGCGGAGAGACCCAGTACTTC CASSQAGGETQYF
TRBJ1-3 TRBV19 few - TGTGCCAGTAGTCGCGTAGCGCTGAACTCTGGAAACACCATATATTTT CASSRVALNSGNTIYF